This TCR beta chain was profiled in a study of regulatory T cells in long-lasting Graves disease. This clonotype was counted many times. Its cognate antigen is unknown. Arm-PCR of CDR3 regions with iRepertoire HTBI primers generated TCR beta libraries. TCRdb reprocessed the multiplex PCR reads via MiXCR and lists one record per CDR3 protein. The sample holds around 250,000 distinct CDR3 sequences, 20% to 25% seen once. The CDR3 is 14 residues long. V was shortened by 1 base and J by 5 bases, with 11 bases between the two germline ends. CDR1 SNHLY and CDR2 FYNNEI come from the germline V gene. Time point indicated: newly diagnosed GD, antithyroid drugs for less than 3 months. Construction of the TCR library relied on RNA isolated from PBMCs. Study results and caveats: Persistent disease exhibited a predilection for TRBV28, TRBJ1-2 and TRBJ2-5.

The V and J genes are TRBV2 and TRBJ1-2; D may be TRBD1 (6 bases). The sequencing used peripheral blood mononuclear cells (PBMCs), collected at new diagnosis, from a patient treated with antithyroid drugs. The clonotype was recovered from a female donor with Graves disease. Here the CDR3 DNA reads TGTGCCAGCAGTGAAGACAGGGTCGGGTATGGCTACACCTTC. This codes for CASSEDRVGYGYTF.